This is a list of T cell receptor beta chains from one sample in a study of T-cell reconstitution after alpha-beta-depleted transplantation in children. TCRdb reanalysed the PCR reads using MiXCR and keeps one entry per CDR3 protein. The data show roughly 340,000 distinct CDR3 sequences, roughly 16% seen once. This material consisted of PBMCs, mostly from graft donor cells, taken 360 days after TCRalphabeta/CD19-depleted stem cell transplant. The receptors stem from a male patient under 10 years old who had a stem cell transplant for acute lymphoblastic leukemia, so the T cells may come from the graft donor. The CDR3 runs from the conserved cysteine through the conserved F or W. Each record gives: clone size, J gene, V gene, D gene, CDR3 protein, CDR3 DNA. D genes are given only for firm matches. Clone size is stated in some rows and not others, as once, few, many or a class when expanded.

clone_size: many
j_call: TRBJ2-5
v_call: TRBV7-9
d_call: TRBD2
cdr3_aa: CASRSGTSGIDGDQYF
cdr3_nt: TGTGCCAGCAGATCCGGGACTAGCGGGATCGATGGTGACCAGTACTTC

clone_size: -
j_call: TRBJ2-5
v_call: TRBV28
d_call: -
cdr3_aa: CASSRGSGETQYF
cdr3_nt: TGTGCCAGCAGTCGGGGAAGCGGGGAGACCCAGTACTTC

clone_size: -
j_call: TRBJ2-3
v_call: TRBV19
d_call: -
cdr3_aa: CASSAPRLKDTQYF
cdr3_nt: TGTGCCAGTAGTGCACCCCGACTGAAAGATACGCAGTATTTT

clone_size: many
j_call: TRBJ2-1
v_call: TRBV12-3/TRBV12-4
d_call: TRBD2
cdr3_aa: CASSLALAGVNNEQFF
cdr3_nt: TGTGCCAGCAGTTTAGCACTAGCGGGAGTCAACAATGAGCAGTTCTTC

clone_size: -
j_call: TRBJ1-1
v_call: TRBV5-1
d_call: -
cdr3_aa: CASSIRGFTEAFF
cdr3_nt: TGCGCCAGCAGCATCAGGGGTTTCACTGAAGCTTTCTTT

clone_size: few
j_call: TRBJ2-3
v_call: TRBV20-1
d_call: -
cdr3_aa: CSATQPSRTDTQYF
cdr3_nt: TGCAGTGCTACTCAACCGTCACGGACAGATACGCAGTATTTT

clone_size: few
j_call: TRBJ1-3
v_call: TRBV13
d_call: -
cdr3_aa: CASSARTPTAGNTIYF
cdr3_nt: TGTGCCAGCAGCGCTAGGACCCCCACGGCTGGAAACACCATATATTTT

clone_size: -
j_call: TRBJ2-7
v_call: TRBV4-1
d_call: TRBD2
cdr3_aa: CASSQDGTRSEEQYF
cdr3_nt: TGCGCCAGCAGCCAAGATGGGACTAGATCGGAAGAGCAGTACTTC

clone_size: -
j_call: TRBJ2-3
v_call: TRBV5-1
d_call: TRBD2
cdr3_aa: CASSLATSGSRLTDTQYF
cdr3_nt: TGCGCCAGCAGCTTGGCTACTAGCGGGAGCCGCCTCACAGATACGCAGTATTTT

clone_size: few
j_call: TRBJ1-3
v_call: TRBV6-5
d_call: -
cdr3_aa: CASSYSSVRGLSGNTIYF
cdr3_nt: TGTGCCAGCAGTTACAGCAGCGTCAGGGGACTTTCTGGAAACACCATATATTTT

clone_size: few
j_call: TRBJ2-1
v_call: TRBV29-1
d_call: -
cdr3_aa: CSGAIRDRLYNEQFF
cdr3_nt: TGCAGTGGAGCTATCCGGGACCGACTCTACAATGAGCAGTTCTTC

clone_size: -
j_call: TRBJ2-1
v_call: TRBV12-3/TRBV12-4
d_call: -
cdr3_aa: CASSRREQFF
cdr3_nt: TGTGCCAGCAGTCGTCGTGAGCAGTTCTTC

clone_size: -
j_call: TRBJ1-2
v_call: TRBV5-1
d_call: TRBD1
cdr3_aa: CASSTLRGGQGPNGYTF
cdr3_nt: TGCGCCAGCAGCACCCTCCGTGGGGGACAGGGACCCAATGGCTACACCTTC

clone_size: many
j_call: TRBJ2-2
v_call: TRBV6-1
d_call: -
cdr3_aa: CASSEQGNTGELFF
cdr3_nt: TGTGCCAGCAGTGAACAGGGGAACACCGGGGAGCTGTTTTTT

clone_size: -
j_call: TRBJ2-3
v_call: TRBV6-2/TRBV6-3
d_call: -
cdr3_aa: CASSYGGITDTQYF
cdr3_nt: TGTGCCAGCAGTTACGGAGGGATCACAGATACGCAGTATTTT

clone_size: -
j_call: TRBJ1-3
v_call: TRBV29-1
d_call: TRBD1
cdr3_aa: CSVEGDRAGNTIYF
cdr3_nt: TGCAGCGTTGAGGGAGACAGGGCTGGAAACACCATATATTTT

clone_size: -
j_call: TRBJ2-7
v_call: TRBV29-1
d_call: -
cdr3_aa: CSVEDHSRSGLYEQYF
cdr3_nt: TGCAGCGTTGAAGATCATTCTCGGTCAGGGCTCTACGAGCAGTACTTC

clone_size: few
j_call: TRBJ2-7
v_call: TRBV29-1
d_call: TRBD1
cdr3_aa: CSARQGPYEQYF
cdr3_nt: TGCAGCGCTCGACAGGGGCCCTACGAGCAGTACTTC

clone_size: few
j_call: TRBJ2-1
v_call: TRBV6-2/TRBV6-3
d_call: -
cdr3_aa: CASSYGQGYNEQFF
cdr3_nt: TGTGCCAGCAGTTATGGCCAGGGGTACAATGAGCAGTTCTTC

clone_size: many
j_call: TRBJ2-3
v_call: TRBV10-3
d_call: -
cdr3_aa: CAITEGDHHTDTQYF
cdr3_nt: TGTGCCATCACCGAGGGGGACCATCACACAGATACGCAGTATTTT

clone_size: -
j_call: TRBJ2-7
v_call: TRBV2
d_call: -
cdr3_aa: CASSEGHIYSYEQYF
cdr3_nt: TGTGCCAGCAGTGAGGGACACATCTACTCCTACGAGCAGTACTTC

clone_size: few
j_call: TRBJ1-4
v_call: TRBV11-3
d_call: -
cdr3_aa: CEGGQGTEKLFF
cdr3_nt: TGTGAGGGCGGGCAGGGCACTGAAAAACTGTTTTTT

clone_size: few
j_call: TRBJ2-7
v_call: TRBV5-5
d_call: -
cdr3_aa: CASSLDRVQYF
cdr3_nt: TGTGCCAGCAGCTTGGACAGGGTACAGTACTTC

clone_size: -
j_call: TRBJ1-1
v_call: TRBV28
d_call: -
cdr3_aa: CASLTGIGTEAFF
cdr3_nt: TGTGCCAGCCTCACAGGGATCGGCACTGAAGCTTTCTTT

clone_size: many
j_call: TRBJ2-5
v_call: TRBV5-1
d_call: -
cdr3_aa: CASSLSLGETQYF
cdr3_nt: TGCGCCAGCAGCCTAAGTTTAGGAGAGACCCAGTACTTC

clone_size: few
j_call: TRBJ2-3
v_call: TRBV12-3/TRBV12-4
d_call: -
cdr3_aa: CASSQVRNTQYF
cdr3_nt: TGTGCCAGCAGCCAGGTCCGAAATACGCAGTATTTT